This T cell receptor (beta chain) was observed in a study of CD4 and CD8 cells across lung adenocarcinoma regions. In TCRdb, the PCR reads were re-called with MiXCR into one record per CDR3 protein. The data contain roughly 12,000 distinct CDR3 sequences, roughly 56% of them singletons. CDR1 and CDR2 (germline): MNHNS, SASEGT. The ends were cut back, 3 bases at V and 5 bases at J, with 13 bases in the middle. The CDR3 length is 14 residues. This clonotype was recorded a few times. Samples came from patients with localized non-small cell lung adenocarcinoma. Sequenced material: CD8+ T cells from the margin of a lung tumor. The chain couples TRBV6-1 to TRBJ2-5; tentative D call: TRBD2 (6 bases). The receptor comes from a female donor with lung adenocarcinoma. The CD4 and CD8 labels of this study may be unreliable. The CDR3 spells CASSDPGLWETQYF. CDR3 nucleotide sequence: TGTGCCAGCAGTGACCCGGGACTTTGGGAGACCCAGTACTTC.